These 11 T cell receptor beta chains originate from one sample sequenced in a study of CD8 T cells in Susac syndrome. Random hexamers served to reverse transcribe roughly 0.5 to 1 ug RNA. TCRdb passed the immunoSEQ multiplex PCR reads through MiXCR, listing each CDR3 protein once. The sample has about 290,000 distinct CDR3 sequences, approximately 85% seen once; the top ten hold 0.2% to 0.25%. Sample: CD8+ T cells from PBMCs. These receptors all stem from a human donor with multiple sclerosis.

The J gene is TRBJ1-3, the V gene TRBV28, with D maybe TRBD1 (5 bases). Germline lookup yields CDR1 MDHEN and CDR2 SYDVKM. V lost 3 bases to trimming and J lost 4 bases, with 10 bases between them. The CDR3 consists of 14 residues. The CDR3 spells CASSLRGAGNTIYF. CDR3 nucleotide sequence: TGTGCCAGCAGTTTGCGGGGCGCAGGAAACACCATATATTTT.

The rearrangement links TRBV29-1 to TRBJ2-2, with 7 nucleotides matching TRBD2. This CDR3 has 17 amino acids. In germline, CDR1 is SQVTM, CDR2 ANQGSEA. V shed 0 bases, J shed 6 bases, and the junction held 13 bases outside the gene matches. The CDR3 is CSVEDLTAGDVSGELFF. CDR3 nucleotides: TGCAGCGTTGAAGATCTGACGGCGGGAGATGTCTCCGGGGAGCTGTTTTTT.

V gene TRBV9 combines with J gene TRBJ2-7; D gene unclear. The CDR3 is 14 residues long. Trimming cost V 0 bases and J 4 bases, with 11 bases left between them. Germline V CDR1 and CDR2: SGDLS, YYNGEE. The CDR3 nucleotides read TGTGCCAGCAGCGTAGGGGTGGGAACTTACGAGCAGTACTTC. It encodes CASSVGVGTYEQYF.

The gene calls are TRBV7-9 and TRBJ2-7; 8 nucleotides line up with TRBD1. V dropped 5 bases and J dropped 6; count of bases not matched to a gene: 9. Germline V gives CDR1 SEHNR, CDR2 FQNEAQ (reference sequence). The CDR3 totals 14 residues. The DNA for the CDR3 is TGTGCCAGCAGCATCCGACAGGGGTTAATCGAGCAGTACTTC. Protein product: CASSIRQGLIEQYF.

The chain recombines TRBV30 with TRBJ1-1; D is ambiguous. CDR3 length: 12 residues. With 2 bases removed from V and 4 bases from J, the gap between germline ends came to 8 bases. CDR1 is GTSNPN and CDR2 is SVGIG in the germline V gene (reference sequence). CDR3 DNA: TGTGCCTGGAGTATCCTGGGCACTGAAGCTTTCTTT. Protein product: CAWSILGTEAFF.

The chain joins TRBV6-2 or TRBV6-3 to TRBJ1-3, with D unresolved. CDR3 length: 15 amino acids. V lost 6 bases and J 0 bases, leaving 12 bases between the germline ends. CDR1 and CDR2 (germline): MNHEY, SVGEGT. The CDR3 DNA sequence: TGTGCCAGCAGCGCAGGATCCCACTCTGGAAACACCATATATTTT. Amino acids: CASSAGSHSGNTIYF.

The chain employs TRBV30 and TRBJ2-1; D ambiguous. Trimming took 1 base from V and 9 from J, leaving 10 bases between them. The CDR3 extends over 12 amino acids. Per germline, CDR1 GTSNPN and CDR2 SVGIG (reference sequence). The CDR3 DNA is TGTGCCTGGAGTGGCTTAGATCTTGAGCAGTTCTTC. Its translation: CAWSGLDLEQFF.

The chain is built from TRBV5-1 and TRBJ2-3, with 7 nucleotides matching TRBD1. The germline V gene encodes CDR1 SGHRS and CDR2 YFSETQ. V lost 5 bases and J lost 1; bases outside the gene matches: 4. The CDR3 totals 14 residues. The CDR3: CASRSQGRTDTQYF. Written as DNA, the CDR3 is TGCGCCAGCAGATCACAGGGGCGCACAGATACGCAGTATTTT.

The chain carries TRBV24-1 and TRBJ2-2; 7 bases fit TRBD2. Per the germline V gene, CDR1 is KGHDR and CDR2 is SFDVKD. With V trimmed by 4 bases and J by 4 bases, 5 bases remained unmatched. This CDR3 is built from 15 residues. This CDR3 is CATSDVTSSTGELFF. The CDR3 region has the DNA TGTGCCACCAGTGACGTGACTAGCAGCACCGGGGAGCTGTTTTTT.

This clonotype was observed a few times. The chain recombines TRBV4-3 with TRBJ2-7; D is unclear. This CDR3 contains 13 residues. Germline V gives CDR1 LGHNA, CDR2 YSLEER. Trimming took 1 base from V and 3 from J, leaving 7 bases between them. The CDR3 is CASSQVVGYEQYF. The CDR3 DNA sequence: TGCGCCAGCAGCCAAGTAGTCGGCTACGAGCAGTACTTC.

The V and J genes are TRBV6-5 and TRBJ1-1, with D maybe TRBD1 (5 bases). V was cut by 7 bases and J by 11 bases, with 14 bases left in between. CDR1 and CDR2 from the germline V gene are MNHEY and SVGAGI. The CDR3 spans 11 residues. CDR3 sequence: CASNLGVWAFF. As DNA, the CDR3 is TGTGCCAGCAACCTGGGGGTCTGGGCTTTCTTT.